This is a list of T cell receptor beta chains from one sample in a study of T cell clones after liver transplantation. The data were produced by immunoSEQ multiplex PCR, yet TCRdb's version contains in-frame clones alone and is incomplete. Of about 50,000 clones listed, 55% to 75% are singletons. The sample was CD4+ T cells from blood, taken more than 53 months after liver transplant. All receptors derive from a human patient who received a liver transplant. Part of the T cell pool may stem from the graft donor. CDR3s include the opening cysteine and the closing phenylalanine or tryptophan. A D gene is named only where the DNA matches it firmly. Only some rows state a clone size, as once, few, many or a class for expanded clones.

d_call,v_call,clone_size,j_call,cdr3_length,cdr3_aa,cdr3_nt
TRBD2,TRBV7-9,.,TRBJ2-5,18,CASSSKRGGRPYQETQYF,TGTGCCAGCAGCTCGAAGCGGGGGGGCCGTCCGTACCAAGAGACCCAGTACTTC
.,TRBV23-1,.,TRBJ1-6,15,CASSQSGAWNSPLHF,TGCGCCAGCAGTCAATCCGGGGCCTGGAATTCACCCCTCCACTTT
.,TRBV5-4,.,TRBJ1-5,13,CASRSDPKGPQHF,TGTGCCAGCAGATCGGACCCTAAGGGGCCCCAGCATTTT
TRBD2,TRBV5-8,few,TRBJ2-3,16,CASSLGTGGSADTQYF,TGTGCCAGCAGCTTGGGTACGGGGGGGTCAGCAGATACGCAGTATTTT
.,TRBV2,once,TRBJ2-1,15,CASSARGSSYNEQFF,TGTGCCAGCAGTGCTCGCGGTAGCTCCTACAATGAGCAGTTCTTC
TRBD1,TRBV5-1,once,TRBJ1-1,15,CASSLMPTGATEAFF,TGCGCCAGCAGCCTTATGCCTACAGGGGCGACTGAAGCTTTCTTT
.,TRBV6-5,.,TRBJ1-1,13,CASKLSRNTEAFF,TGTGCCAGCAAACTATCACGGAACACTGAAGCTTTCTTT
TRBD1,TRBV28,few,TRBJ2-7,13,CASSFQGVYEQYF,TGTGCCAGCAGTTTCCAGGGGGTTTACGAGCAGTACTTC
TRBD2,TRBV4-2,.,TRBJ2-1,17,CASSQDLLAGRHNEQFF,TGTGCCAGCAGCCAAGACCTACTAGCGGGGAGACACAATGAGCAGTTCTTC
.,TRBV5-1,.,TRBJ1-3,13,CASSTGTGNTIYF,TGCGCCAGCAGCACCGGGACCGGAAACACCATATATTTT
TRBD1,TRBV28,once,TRBJ2-7,15,CASSSTGLGSYEQYF,TGTGCCAGCAGTTCGACAGGGCTGGGCTCCTACGAGCAGTACTTC
.,TRBV28,few,TRBJ1-4,13,CASSPPLVRRLFF,TGTGCCAGCAGTCCGCCGTTGGTAAGGAGACTGTTTTTT
.,TRBV6-5,.,TRBJ1-4,14,CASRRQMGDEKLFF,TGTGCCAGCAGAAGACAGATGGGGGATGAAAAACTGTTTTTT
.,TRBV11-2,.,TRBJ2-1,18,CASSRGTQAGKPYNEQFF,TGTGCCAGCAGCCGGGGGACCCAAGCGGGTAAGCCCTACAATGAGCAGTTCTTC
TRBD1,TRBV6-6,.,TRBJ2-3,15,CASSRDSPSTDTQYF,TGTGCCAGCAGCCGGGACAGCCCAAGCACAGATACGCAGTATTTT
TRBD1,TRBV18,.,TRBJ2-2,16,CASSPRTGSNTGELFF,TGTGCCAGCTCACCTAGGACAGGGAGCAACACCGGGGAGCTGTTTTTT
.,TRBV6-1,once,TRBJ1-2,13,CASKPGGIYGYTF,TGTGCCAGCAAACCCGGGGGCATCTATGGCTACACCTTC
.,TRBV4-2,.,TRBJ2-5,12,CASSQRQETQYF,TGTGCCAGCAGCCAACGCCAAGAGACCCAGTACTTC
TRBD2,TRBV30,.,TRBJ2-7,13,CAWNPGRGNEQYF,TGTGCCTGGAATCCCGGGAGGGGGAACGAGCAGTACTTC
TRBD1,TRBV11-3,.,TRBJ1-5,16,CASSLAGQGSNQPQHF,TGTGCCAGCAGCTTAGCAGGACAGGGCTCAAATCAGCCCCAGCATTTT
.,TRBV28,.,TRBJ2-6,15,CASRTAISGANVLTF,TGTGCCAGCAGGACAGCGATCTCTGGGGCCAACGTCCTGACTTTC
TRBD1,TRBV5-1,once,TRBJ2-1,14,CASSSGTGTYEQFF,TGCGCCAGCAGCTCCGGGACAGGGACGTATGAGCAGTTCTTC
.,TRBV9,.,TRBJ2-3,12,CASSVATDTQYF,TGTGCCAGCAGCGTAGCCACAGATACGCAGTATTTT
.,TRBV21-1,.,TRBJ1-2,15,CASSKDGDSNYGYTF,TGTGCCAGCAGCAAAGACGGGGATTCTAACTATGGCTACACCTTC
.,TRBV6-1,.,TRBJ1-4,14,CASSLGGLSEKLFF,TGTGCCAGCAGCTTGGGAGGGTTAAGTGAAAAACTGTTTTTT
TRBD2,TRBV11-2,.,TRBJ2-1,12,CASSFTSGGWFF,TGTGCCAGCAGCTTTACTAGCGGGGGGTGGTTCTTC
.,TRBV19,.,TRBJ1-3,14,CASNMDSSGNTIYF,TGTGCCAGTAACATGGACAGCTCTGGAAACACCATATATTTT
.,TRBV7-3,.,TRBJ2-6,20,CASSLTGIQGISSGANVLTF,TGTGCCAGCAGCTTAACCGGAATCCAGGGGATTAGCTCTGGGGCCAACGTCCTGACTTTC
TRBD2,TRBV7-6,once,TRBJ2-2,17,CASSSRFLSGGAGELFF,TGTGCCAGCAGTTCCCGTTTCCTTAGCGGGGGGGCCGGGGAGCTGTTTTTT
.,TRBV28,.,TRBJ1-6,11,CASSLDLKLSF,TGTGCCAGCAGTTTGGATCTAAAACTTTCCTTT
.,TRBV6-5,.,TRBJ1-2,11,CASGGTYGYTF,TGTGCCAGTGGGGGAACCTATGGCTACACCTTC
.,TRBV7-9,.,TRBJ1-5,15,CASSLGGLSNQPQHF,TGTGCCAGCAGCTTAGGGGGCCTTAGCAATCAGCCCCAGCATTTT
.,TRBV5-4,.,TRBJ2-3,15,CASSSDLATSDTQYF,TGTGCCAGCAGCTCGGACCTAGCGACGTCAGATACGCAGTATTTT
TRBD1,TRBV4-2,.,TRBJ2-3,16,CASSQGTGDGPDTQYF,TGTGCCAGCAGCCAAGGGACAGGGGACGGCCCAGATACGCAGTATTTT
.,TRBV19,.,TRBJ2-5,13,CASSTGVGGTQYF,TGTGCCAGTAGTACAGGGGTTGGAGGGACCCAGTACTTC
.,TRBV28,.,TRBJ2-7,16,CASSFALAGLSYEQYF,TGTGCCAGCAGTTTTGCGCTTGCGGGGTTGTCCTACGAGCAGTACTTC
.,TRBV5-4,few,TRBJ2-2,14,CASSQELNTGELFF,TGTGCCAGCAGCCAGGAACTAAACACCGGGGAGCTGTTTTTT
TRBD1,TRBV28,.,TRBJ1-6,14,CASRRTGDHSPLHF,TGTGCCAGCAGACGGACAGGGGATCATTCACCCCTCCACTTT
TRBD1,TRBV7-9,.,TRBJ2-1,18,CASSSAGLDRGPYNEQFF,TGTGCCAGCAGCTCAGCTGGACTGGACAGGGGACCCTACAATGAGCAGTTCTTC
.,TRBV4-1,.,TRBJ2-2,14,CASSQPRNTGELFF,TGCGCCAGCAGCCAACCGAGAAACACCGGGGAGCTGTTTTTT
.,TRBV6-5,once,TRBJ1-2,16,CASSYSLRGQGYGYTF,TGTGCCAGCAGTTACTCATTACGGGGCCAGGGCTATGGCTACACCTTC
.,TRBV7-8,.,TRBJ1-1,16,CASSIRDILMNTEAFF,TGTGCCAGCAGCATCCGGGACATACTCATGAACACTGAAGCTTTCTTT
TRBD2,TRBV9,.,TRBJ2-7,15,CASSVVSSGGDEQYF,TGTGCCAGCAGCGTAGTCTCTAGCGGGGGGGACGAGCAGTACTTC
.,TRBV5-1,.,TRBJ2-6,16,CASSLVGSTGANVLTF,TGCGCCAGCAGCTTGGTGGGGTCTACTGGGGCCAACGTCCTGACTTTC
TRBD2,TRBV29-1,.,TRBJ2-3,13,CSVRRGGPDTQYF,TGCAGCGTGCGGCGGGGGGGCCCAGATACGCAGTATTTT
TRBD1,TRBV7-3,.,TRBJ2-3,14,CASSSETGQDTQYF,TGTGCCAGCAGCTCCGAGACGGGACAGGATACGCAGTATTTT
TRBD2,TRBV4-1,.,TRBJ2-1,16,CASSQQTSGGYNEQFF,TGCGCCAGCAGCCAGCAGACTAGCGGGGGCTACAATGAGCAGTTCTTC
.,TRBV5-1,once,TRBJ1-3,14,CASSLRGEGNTIYF,TGCGCCAGCAGCCTGCGGGGAGAGGGAAACACCATATATTTT
TRBD2,TRBV18,.,TRBJ2-1,18,CASSPDKGTSGAYNEQFF,TGTGCCAGCTCACCAGACAAGGGGACTAGCGGGGCCTACAATGAGCAGTTCTTC
.,TRBV29-1,.,TRBJ2-7,13,CSVDIGGSYEQYF,TGCAGCGTTGATATTGGTGGATCCTACGAGCAGTACTTC
TRBD1,TRBV11-3,medium-sized,TRBJ2-1,14,CASSSTGGYNEQFF,TGTGCCAGCAGCTCGACAGGGGGGTACAATGAGCAGTTCTTC
.,TRBV25-1,.,TRBJ2-1,15,CASSGGRGLYNEQFF,TGTGCCAGCAGTGGTGGGCGTGGGCTATACAATGAGCAGTTCTTC
TRBD1,TRBV19,.,TRBJ1-5,15,CASSISRGGYQPQHF,TGTGCCAGTAGCATCAGTAGAGGGGGCTATCAGCCCCAGCATTTT
.,TRBV6-6,.,TRBJ2-7,14,CASSYERGGYEQYF,TGTGCCAGCAGTTACGAAAGGGGCGGGTACGAGCAGTACTTC
.,TRBV7-3,once,TRBJ1-4,13,CASSLNPGEKLFF,TGTGCCAGCAGCTTAAACCCAGGTGAAAAACTGTTTTTT
.,TRBV27,.,TRBJ1-4,16,CASSLGVGAGDEKLFF,TGTGCCAGCAGTTTAGGGGTTGGGGCCGGGGATGAAAAACTGTTTTTT
.,TRBV6-1,.,TRBJ1-2,15,CASSEAGTTNYGYTF,TGTGCCAGCAGTGAAGCGGGGACAACTAACTATGGCTACACCTTC
.,TRBV11-2,few,TRBJ2-5,15,CASSQGSEVAGTQYF,TGTGCCAGCAGCCAGGGTAGTGAGGTAGCAGGGACCCAGTACTTC
.,TRBV13,.,TRBJ2-7,13,CASSSPGRYEQYF,TGTGCCAGCAGCTCCCCAGGGCGCTACGAGCAGTACTTC